Each of the 17 T cell receptor beta chains below was sequenced from the same sample in a study of blood T cell repertoires in COVID-19. Repertoires were generated with immunoSEQ multiplex PCR, while TCRdb's copy carries only in-frame clones and drops some. The sample has 300,000 to 450,000 clones; roughly 84% are singletons. The material sequenced was PBMCs or T cells enriched from blood (not recorded which). These receptor sequences come from a woman aged 25 to 45 who had recovered from COVID-19.

This clone was observed once. The chain couples TRBV7-9 to TRBJ1-1; D is undetermined. CDR1 is SEHNR, CDR2 FQNEAQ, per germline (reference sequence). CDR3 length: 13 residues. The germline V and J ends were trimmed by 1 base and 7 bases, with 10 bases remaining between them. The chain's CDR3 is CASSLETRGEAFF. CDR3 bases: TGTGCCAGCAGCTTAGAGACACGGGGTGAAGCTTTCTTT.

The chain links TRBV27 to TRBJ2-3; the match to TRBD2 covers 7 bases. The germline gives CDR1 MNHEY, CDR2 SMNVEV (reference sequence). V was pared by 5 bases and J by 3 bases, with 11 bases of the junction left unmatched. There are 16 residues in the CDR3. CDR3 coding DNA: TGTGCCAGCAGTGCTAACAGGTTGGGGGGGACAGATACGCAGTATTTT. Its translation is CASSANRLGGTDTQYF.

This chain connects TRBV28 to TRBJ1-1; TRBD1 matches at 11 bases. CDR3 size: 16 residues. From germline, CDR1 is MDHEN and CDR2 SYDVKM. Trimming cost V 5 bases and J 2 bases; bases outside gene matches: 7. CDR3 sequence reads: CASSRPGQGANTEAFF. CDR3 bases: TGTGCCAGCAGTCGTCCCGGACAGGGGGCCAACACTGAAGCTTTCTTT.

This rearrangement joins TRBV14 to TRBJ1-1; 11 nucleotides align to TRBD1. This CDR3 is built from 16 residues. Germline CDR1 is SGHDN and CDR2 is FVKESK. V lost 5 bases and J lost 4; bases outside the gene matches: 9. The CDR3 coding sequence is TGTGCCAGCAGCGGACGGACAGGGGGCGTGGGCACTGAAGCTTTCTTT. Amino acids: CASSGRTGGVGTEAFF.

This clone appeared a single time. V and J are TRBV19 and TRBJ2-5, with 9 bases lining up with TRBD2. The ends lost 1 base at V and 5 bases at J; junction bases unmatched: 11. Germline assignment: CDR1 LNHDA and CDR2 SQIVND (reference sequence). This CDR3 is 17 amino acids long. CDR3 protein: CASSIGSSGGPRETQYF. CDR3 bases: TGTGCCAGTAGTATAGGAAGTAGCGGGGGCCCGAGGGAGACCCAGTACTTC.

The rearrangement uses TRBV7-2 and TRBJ1-3, with no clear D. The CDR3 length is 15 residues. With 5 bases removed from V and 4 bases from J, the gap between germline ends came to 15 bases. CDR1 is SGHTA, CDR2 FQGNSA, per germline. As DNA, the CDR3 is TGTGCCAGCAGCCCCCGGTGGGGAGAAGGAAACACCATATATTTT. Translating gives CASSPRWGEGNTIYF.

This rearrangement joins TRBV28 to TRBJ1-2; D not certain. V shed 6 bases and J shed 8 bases, with 10 bases lying between them. The germline CDR1 and CDR2 sequences are MDHEN and SYDVKM. The CDR3 contains 11 residues. The CDR3 loop is CASSSVWGYTF. The CDR3 coding sequence is TGTGCCAGCAGCTCAGTGTGGGGCTACACCTTC.

This rearrangement joins TRBV13 to TRBJ2-7; D is unclear. V was clipped by 1 base and J by 3 bases, with 10 bases between them. The CDR3 spans 14 residues. Germline V CDR1 and CDR2: PRHDT, FYEKMQ (reference sequence). CDR3 region: CASSLARRVYEQYF. The CDR3 DNA follows: TGTGCCAGCAGCTTAGCAAGGAGAGTCTACGAGCAGTACTTC. The full variable domain, completed using reference TRBV13 and TRBJ2-7, is AAGVIQSPRHLIKEKRETATLKCYPIPRHDTVYWYQQGPGQDPQFLISFYEKMQSDKGSIPDRFSAQQFSDYHSELNMSSLELGDSALYFCASSLARRVYEQYFGPGTRLTVT.

The chain has TRBV7-2 and TRBJ1-6; TRBD1 might be the D (5 bases). Germline V gives CDR1 SGHTA, CDR2 FQGNSA. The CDR3 extends over 16 amino acids. The ends were cut back, 2 bases at V and 7 bases at J, with 15 bases in the middle. CDR3 sequence: CASSLNGAGSNSPLHF. For the CDR3, the DNA is TGTGCCAGCAGCTTAAATGGGGCAGGGTCGAATTCACCCCTCCACTTT.

This clone occurred once. CDR3 in amino acids: CASSPSLANYGYTF. As DNA, the CDR3 is TGTGCCAGCAGCCCCTCCCTCGCTAACTATGGCTACACCTTC. The J gene is TRBJ1-2, the V gene TRBV7-9; D gene ambiguous. The CDR3 sequence is 14 residues long. Trimming took 5 bases from V and 0 from J, leaving 10 bases between them. Per germline, CDR1 SEHNR and CDR2 FQNEAQ (reference sequence).

The V call is TRBV27, the J call TRBJ2-7, with D possibly matching TRBD1 (6 bases). CDR3 size: 15 residues. The ends were cut back, 3 bases at V and 2 bases at J, with 14 bases in the middle. CDR1 and CDR2 (germline): MNHEY, SMNVEV (reference sequence). The CDR3 reads CASSFRQGPPYEQYF. The CDR3 bases are TGTGCCAGCAGTTTTCGGCAGGGGCCCCCCTACGAGCAGTACTTC.

The chain carries TRBV11-2 and TRBJ2-2; 10 bases match TRBD1. CDR1 and CDR2 from the germline V gene are SGHAT and FQNNGV. The CDR3 length is 17 residues. After removal of 1 base from V and 4 bases from J, the junction contained 6 bases not matched to a gene. The CDR3 DNA follows: TGTGCCAGCAGCTTAGTCTGGGACAGGGGTCGCACCGGGGAGCTGTTTTTT. Translated: CASSLVWDRGRTGELFF.

V and J are TRBV27 and TRBJ1-2; 10 bases are a match to TRBD1. V shed 6 bases and J 5 bases; nucleotides not matched to a gene: 0. CDR1 is MNHEY, CDR2 SMNVEV, per germline (reference sequence). There are 12 residues in the CDR3. As DNA, the CDR3 is TGTGCCAGCAGGGGACAGGGGTATGGCTACACCTTC. Amino acid sequence: CASRGQGYGYTF.

There are a few counts of this clone. Other DNA sequences in the same sample also yield this CDR3. V usage is TRBV6-1 and J usage is TRBJ1-1, with a weak D call TRBD1 (6 bases). V lost 2 bases, J lost 0 bases, and 7 bases lay in between. CDR1 is MNHNS, CDR2 SASEGT, per germline. This CDR3 is built from 14 residues. The CDR3: CASSEQGMNTEAFF. CDR3 nucleotide sequence: TGTGCCAGCAGTGAACAGGGGATGAACACTGAAGCTTTCTTT.

The CDR3 DNA follows: TGCGCCAGCAGTCAGGGACAGGGGCGCTCCTACGAGCAGTACTTC. It is translated as CASSQGQGRSYEQYF. The chain joins TRBV23-1 to TRBJ2-7; TRBD1 aligns across 10 bases. TRBV23-1 is identified as an open reading frame with a role that is uncertain. Trimming removed 3 bases from V and 0 bases from J; junction bases left unmatched: 2. The CDR3 has 15 residues.

The chain carries TRBV18 and TRBJ1-5, with TRBD1 matching 7 bases. CDR3 size: 18 residues. Germline CDR1 KGHSH, CDR2 LQKENI. J was trimmed by 0 bases and V by 3 bases; bases with no gene match: 11. CDR3 in DNA: TGTGCCAGCTCACCGGGACAGTACACTAATTATAGCAATCAGCCCCAGCATTTT. Amino acids: CASSPGQYTNYSNQPQHF.

The V call is TRBV28, the J call TRBJ1-2; D not certain. V was trimmed by 2 bases and J by 5 bases, leaving 9 bases between them. The CDR3 totals 13 residues. CDR1 MDHEN and CDR2 SYDVKM come from the germline V gene. In DNA, the CDR3 is TGTGCCAGCAGTTTACAGGCCGCGTATGGCTACACCTTC. Amino acid sequence: CASSLQAAYGYTF.